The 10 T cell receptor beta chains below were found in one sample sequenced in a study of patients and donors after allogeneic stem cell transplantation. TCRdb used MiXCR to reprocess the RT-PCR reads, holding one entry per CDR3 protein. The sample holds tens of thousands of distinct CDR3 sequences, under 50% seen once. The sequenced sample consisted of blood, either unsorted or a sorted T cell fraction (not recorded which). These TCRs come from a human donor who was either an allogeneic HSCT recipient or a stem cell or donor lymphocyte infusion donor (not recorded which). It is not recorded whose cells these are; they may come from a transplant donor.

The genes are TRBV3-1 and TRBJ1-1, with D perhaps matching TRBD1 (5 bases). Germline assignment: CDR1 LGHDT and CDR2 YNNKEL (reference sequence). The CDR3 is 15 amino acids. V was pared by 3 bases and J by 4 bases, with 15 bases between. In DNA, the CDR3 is TGTGCCAGCAGCCAGGGAGACGTCGGGGGCACTGAAGCTTTCTTT. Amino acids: CASSQGDVGGTEAFF.

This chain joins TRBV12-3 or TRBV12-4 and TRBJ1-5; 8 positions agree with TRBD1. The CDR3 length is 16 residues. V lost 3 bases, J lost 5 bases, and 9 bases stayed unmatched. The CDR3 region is CASSLKTGVYHQPQHF. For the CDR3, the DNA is TGTGCCAGCAGTTTGAAGACAGGGGTTTATCATCAGCCCCAGCATTTT.

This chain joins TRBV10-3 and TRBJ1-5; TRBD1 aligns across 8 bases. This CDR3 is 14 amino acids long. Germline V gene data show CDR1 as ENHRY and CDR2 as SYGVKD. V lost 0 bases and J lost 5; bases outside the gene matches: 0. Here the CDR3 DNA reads TGTGCCATCAGTGAGTCGACAGGGGATCAGCCCCAGCATTTT. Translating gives CAISESTGDQPQHF.

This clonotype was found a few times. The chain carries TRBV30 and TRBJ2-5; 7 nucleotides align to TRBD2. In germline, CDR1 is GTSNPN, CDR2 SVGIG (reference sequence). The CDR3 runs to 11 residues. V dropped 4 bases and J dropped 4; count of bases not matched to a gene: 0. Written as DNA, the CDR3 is TGTGCCTGGACGGGGGGAGAGACCCAGTACTTC. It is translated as CAWTGGETQYF.

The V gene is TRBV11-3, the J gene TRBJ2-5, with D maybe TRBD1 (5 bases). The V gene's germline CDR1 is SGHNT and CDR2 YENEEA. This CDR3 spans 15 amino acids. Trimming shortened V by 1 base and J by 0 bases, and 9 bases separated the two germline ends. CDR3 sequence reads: CASSLGAGYQETQYF. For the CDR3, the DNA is TGTGCCAGCAGCTTAGGCGCAGGGTACCAAGAGACCCAGTACTTC.

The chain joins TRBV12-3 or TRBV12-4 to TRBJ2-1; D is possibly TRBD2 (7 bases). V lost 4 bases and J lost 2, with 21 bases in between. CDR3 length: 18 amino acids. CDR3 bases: TGTGCCAGCAGTTCGACAGGCCAATGGGGACTACCCTACAATGAGCAGTTCTTC. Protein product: CASSSTGQWGLPYNEQFF.

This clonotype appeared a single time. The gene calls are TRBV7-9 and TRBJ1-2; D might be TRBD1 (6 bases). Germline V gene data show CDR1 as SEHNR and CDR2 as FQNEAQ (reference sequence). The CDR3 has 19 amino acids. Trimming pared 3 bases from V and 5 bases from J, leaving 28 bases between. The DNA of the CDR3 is TGTGCCAGCAGCTTTAGTGGCAAATTTCGGGACACCCTTCTATATGGCTACACCTTC. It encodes CASSFSGKFRDTLLYGYTF.

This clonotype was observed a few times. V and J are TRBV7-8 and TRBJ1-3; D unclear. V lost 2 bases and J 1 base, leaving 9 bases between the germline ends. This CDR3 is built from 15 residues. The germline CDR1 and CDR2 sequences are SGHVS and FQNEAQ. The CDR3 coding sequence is TGTGCCAGCAGCTTAAACGGACTATCTGGAAACACCATATATTTT. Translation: CASSLNGLSGNTIYF.

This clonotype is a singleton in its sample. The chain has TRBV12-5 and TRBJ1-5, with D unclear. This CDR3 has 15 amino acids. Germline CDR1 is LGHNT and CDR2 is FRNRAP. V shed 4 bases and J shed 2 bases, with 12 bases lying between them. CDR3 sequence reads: CASGSGIVGNQPQHF. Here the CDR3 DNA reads TGTGCTAGTGGTTCCGGGATCGTCGGCAATCAGCCCCAGCATTTT.

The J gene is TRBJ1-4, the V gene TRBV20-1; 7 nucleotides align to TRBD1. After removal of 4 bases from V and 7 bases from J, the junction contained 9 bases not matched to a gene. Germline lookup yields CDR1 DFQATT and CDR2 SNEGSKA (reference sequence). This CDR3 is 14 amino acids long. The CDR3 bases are TGCAGTGCTAACCCAACAGGGGCAAGTGAAAAACTGTTTTTT. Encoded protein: CSANPTGASEKLFF.